This T cell receptor (beta chain) was documented in a study of CD8 T cells in ankylosing spondylitis. Study outcomes and limitations: The authors reported significant enrichment of disease-linked clones in matched ankylosing spondylitis synovial fluid. Characteristic of ankylosing spondylitis blood, it appeared, was a TCR beta motif comprising several highly homologous variants.

The TCR beta libraries were generated through quantitative 5'-RACE incorporating molecular barcodes. In TCRdb, the 5' RACE reads were re-called with MiXCR into one record per CDR3 protein. The table records just under 550,000 distinct CDR3 sequences, more than 9.5% of them present only once. To note about this clonotype: What it binds is unknown.

V lost 2 bases and J 4 bases, leaving 12 bases between the germline ends. The CDR3 totals 15 residues. Germline V lookup: CDR1 SGHRS, CDR2 YFSETQ. This TCR came from a male donor with ankylosing spondylitis. This chain connects TRBV5-1 to TRBJ2-2, with D possibly matching TRBD1 (5 bases). Sequencing input: blood, either unsorted or a sorted T cell fraction (not recorded which). The CDR3 region is CASSLGVSVTGELFF. The CDR3 nucleotides are TGCGCCAGCAGCTTAGGGGTGTCGGTCACCGGGGAGCTGTTTTTT. Combining the CDR3 with reference TRBV5-1 and TRBJ2-2 gives the whole variable domain KAGVTQTPRYLIKTRGQQVTLSCSPISGHRSVSWYQQTPGQGLQFLFEYFSETQRNKGNFPGRFSGRQFSNSRSEMNVSTLELGDSALYLCASSLGVSVTGELFFGEGSRLTVL.